These T cell receptor beta chains were read from a single sample in a study of blood T cell repertoires in COVID-19. Here immunoSEQ multiplex PCR was the method, and the copy in TCRdb shows in-frame clones only, minus some. The sample holds some 150,000 clones, about 87% seen once. Material: peripheral blood. These receptors were taken from a middle-aged man who had recovered from COVID-19. Each CDR3 is given with its conserved first and last residue. A D gene is named only where the DNA matches it firmly. For some rows the clone size is stated as once, few or many, or as a class when expanded; others skip it.

CDR3	DNA	V	J	D	size
CASSLSPGAQPQHF	TGTGCCAGCAGCTTATCTCCAGGCGCTCAGCCCCAGCATTTT	TRBV7-2	TRBJ1-5	NA	NA
CASSGGLAGPSTDTQYF	TGTGCCAGTAGTGGGGGACTAGCAGGACCTAGCACAGATACGCAGTATTTT	TRBV19	TRBJ2-3	TRBD2	NA
CASSLSDRDNSYEQYF	TGTGCCAGCAGCCTCTCAGACCGGGACAACTCCTACGAGCAGTACTTC	TRBV9	TRBJ2-7	NA	NA
CASSRDRNQPQHF	TGTGCCAGCAGCCGTGACAGAAATCAGCCCCAGCATTTT	TRBV5-5	TRBJ1-5	NA	NA
CASSGQGQPQHF	TGTGCCAGCAGCGGGCAGGGTCAGCCCCAGCATTTT	TRBV7-9	TRBJ1-5	NA	once
CASSSDRVGYTF	TGTGCCAGCAGCTCAGACAGGGTCGGCTACACCTTC	TRBV7-2	TRBJ1-2	TRBD1	NA
CSSVPVNTEAFF	TGCAGCAGCGTACCTGTGAACACTGAAGCTTTCTTT	TRBV29-1	TRBJ1-1	NA	NA
CASSTGAGSYEQFF	TGTGCCAGTAGTACCGGTGCCGGGTCCTATGAGCAGTTCTTC	TRBV19	TRBJ2-1	NA	NA
CASSVGGLARDTQYF	TGTGCCAGCAGCGTAGGTGGTCTAGCTCGGGATACGCAGTATTTT	TRBV9	TRBJ2-3	NA	NA
CASSPPGINYGYTF	TGTGCCAGCAGCCCTCCAGGGATCAACTATGGCTACACCTTC	TRBV9	TRBJ1-2	NA	NA
CASSPPGLAGGGTDTQYF	TGTGCCAGCAGCCCCCCTGGACTAGCGGGGGGGGGCACAGATACGCAGTATTTT	TRBV11-2	TRBJ2-3	TRBD2	NA
CASSLTGAGRDEQYF	TGTGCCAGCAGCTTAACGGGGGCAGGAAGGGACGAGCAGTACTTC	TRBV7-3	TRBJ2-7	NA	NA
CASSQRQGVQTEAFF	TGTGCCAGCAGCCAAAGACAGGGTGTACAGACTGAAGCTTTCTTT	TRBV4-2	TRBJ1-1	TRBD1	NA
CASSLDPWSADTQYF	TGTGCCAGCAGCTTAGACCCTTGGAGCGCAGATACGCAGTATTTT	TRBV11-2	TRBJ2-3	NA	NA
CASSPRQGSEKLFF	TGTGCCAGCAGCCCCCGACAGGGGAGCGAAAAACTGTTTTTT	TRBV9	TRBJ1-4	TRBD1	NA
CASGLAGAAYGYTF	TGTGCTAGTGGTTTGGCAGGGGCCGCTTATGGCTACACCTTC	TRBV12-5	TRBJ1-2	NA	NA
CAISESPGSGNTIYF	TGTGCCATCAGTGAGTCACCAGGCTCTGGAAACACCATATATTTT	TRBV10-3	TRBJ1-3	NA	NA
CASSQDRGGVGEAFF	TGTGCCAGCAGCCAAGATCGAGGGGGGGTCGGTGAAGCTTTCTTT	TRBV3-1/TRBV3-2	TRBJ1-1	NA	NA
CASSGGLAGGGRETQYF	TGTGCCAGCAGCGGAGGACTAGCGGGGGGCGGACGAGAGACCCAGTACTTC	TRBV13	TRBJ2-5	TRBD2	NA
CASSSDRGRTYEQYF	TGCGCCAGCAGCTCCGACAGGGGGAGGACCTACGAGCAGTACTTC	TRBV5-1	TRBJ2-7	TRBD1	NA
CASRTPGGYEQYF	TGTGCCAGCAGAACCCCTGGAGGCTACGAGCAGTACTTC	TRBV6-5	TRBJ2-7	NA	once
CASSFTQQGVYGYTF	TGCGCCAGCAGCTTTACCCAGCAGGGGGTCTATGGCTACACCTTC	TRBV5-1	TRBJ1-2	TRBD1	NA
CASSASRGSPLNEQFF	TGTGCCAGCAGCGCCTCCAGGGGGTCCCCTCTCAATGAGCAGTTCTTC	TRBV7-9	TRBJ2-1	TRBD1	NA
CASLPGLSSYEQYF	TGTGCCAGCCTGCCGGGACTCAGCTCCTACGAGCAGTACTTC	TRBV2	TRBJ2-7	NA	NA
CASRWTGHGELFF	TGTGCCAGCAGATGGACAGGGCACGGGGAGCTGTTTTTT	TRBV6-5	TRBJ2-2	TRBD1	NA
CASSQLAGVNTGELFF	TGTGCCAGCAGCCAACTAGCGGGGGTCAACACCGGGGAGCTGTTTTTT	TRBV14	TRBJ2-2	TRBD2	NA
CASSQERSGGTTDTQYF	TGCGCCAGCAGCCAAGAAAGGAGCGGGGGAACCACAGATACGCAGTATTTT	TRBV4-1	TRBJ2-3	TRBD2	NA
CASSLDRSSRETQYF	TGTGCCAGCAGCTTAGATCGTTCTAGCAGGGAGACCCAGTACTTC	TRBV11-2	TRBJ2-5	NA	NA
CASSPQIRQNTGELFF	TGTGCCAGCTCACCACAAATAAGACAGAACACCGGGGAGCTGTTTTTT	TRBV18	TRBJ2-2	NA	NA
CASSLEQGIGGYTF	TGTGCCAGCAGCTTAGAACAGGGTATCGGAGGCTACACCTTC	TRBV7-2	TRBJ1-2	NA	NA
CASSSQRGRQETQYF	TGCGCCAGCAGCTCCCAGCGGGGTCGGCAAGAGACCCAGTACTTC	TRBV5-1	TRBJ2-5	TRBD2	few
CASSHSGGRVNTNTGELFF	TGTGCCAGCAGTCATAGCGGGGGGCGCGTGAATACGAACACCGGGGAGCTGTTTTTT	TRBV27	TRBJ2-2	TRBD2	NA
CASSPRTSGGISYEQYF	TGTGCCAGCAGCCCTAGGACTAGCGGGGGGATCTCCTACGAGCAGTACTTC	TRBV11-3	TRBJ2-7	TRBD2	NA
CASSPPGVGETQYF	TGTGCCAGCTCACCACCAGGGGTCGGAGAGACCCAGTACTTC	TRBV18	TRBJ2-5	NA	NA
CASSYSADPGGNTIYF	TGTGCCAGCAGTTACTCGGCCGATCCTGGCGGAAACACCATATATTTT	TRBV6-5	TRBJ1-3	NA	NA
CASRREEARDTGELFF	TGCGCCAGCAGGCGAGAGGAGGCGAGGGACACCGGGGAGCTGTTTTTT	TRBV4-1	TRBJ2-2	NA	NA
CASSPDSYEQYF	TGCGCCAGCAGCCCGGACAGCTACGAGCAGTACTTC	TRBV5-1	TRBJ2-7	NA	NA
CASSPLGQTHTEQYF	TGTGCCAGCAGCCCGTTGGGACAGACTCACACCGAGCAGTACTTC	TRBV11-1	TRBJ2-7	TRBD1	NA
CASSYWSRDSSYEQYF	TGTGCCAGCAGTTACTGGTCCCGGGACAGCTCCTACGAGCAGTACTTC	TRBV6-2/TRBV6-3	TRBJ2-7	TRBD1	few
CASSWGGQGDSPLHF	TGTGCCAGCAGTTGGGGGGGACAGGGAGATTCACCCCTCCACTTT	TRBV7-9	TRBJ1-6	TRBD1	NA
CASSLEQGGSGELFF	TGTGCCAGCAGCTTGGAACAGGGAGGGTCCGGGGAGCTGTTTTTT	TRBV5-5	TRBJ2-2	NA	NA
CASSLQWQVNTEAFF	TGTGCCAGCAGCTTGCAATGGCAGGTGAACACTGAAGCTTTCTTT	TRBV5-4	TRBJ1-1	NA	NA
CASSLALSGITYNEQFF	TGTGCCAGCAGCTTAGCCCTAAGCGGGATCACCTACAATGAGCAGTTCTTC	TRBV11-3	TRBJ2-1	TRBD2	NA
CASSLLASGGAYEQFF	TGTGCCAGCAGCTTATTAGCTAGCGGGGGAGCCTATGAGCAGTTCTTC	TRBV13	TRBJ2-1	TRBD2	NA
CASSEYSGGAYEQFF	TGTGCCAGCAGTGAATACAGCGGGGGGGCGTATGAGCAGTTCTTC	TRBV6-4	TRBJ2-1	TRBD2	few
CASPRDTYTDTQYF	TGTGCCAGCCCCCGGGACACCTACACAGATACGCAGTATTTT	TRBV2	TRBJ2-3	NA	NA
CASSPFLAGNTDTQYF	TGTGCCAGCAGCCCCTTCCTAGCGGGGAACACAGATACGCAGTATTTT	TRBV6-2/TRBV6-3	TRBJ2-3	TRBD2	NA
CATSDSRAGGITDTQYF	TGTGCCACCAGTGATTCAAGAGCGGGGGGAATCACAGATACGCAGTATTTT	TRBV24-1	TRBJ2-3	TRBD2	once
CASADRRSGNTIYF	TGTGCCAGCGCCGACAGGCGCTCTGGAAACACCATATATTTT	TRBV7-2	TRBJ1-3	NA	NA
CASELDGRGPYNEQFF	TGCGCCAGCGAGCTTGATGGCAGGGGGCCCTACAATGAGCAGTTCTTC	TRBV5-1	TRBJ2-1	TRBD1	NA
CASSSRFSGSLSYEQYF	TGTGCCAGCAGCTCCCGATTCTCGGGGTCCCTTTCGTACGAGCAGTACTTC	TRBV6-2/TRBV6-3	TRBJ2-7	NA	NA
CASSYLDAGEKLFF	TGTGCCAGCAGTTACCTGGACGCGGGTGAAAAACTGTTTTTT	TRBV6-2/TRBV6-3	TRBJ1-4	NA	NA
CASSARGRSPLHF	TGTGCCAGTAGTGCGCGGGGGCGTTCACCCCTCCACTTT	TRBV19	TRBJ1-6	NA	NA
CASSPGHRSGYTF	TGTGCCAGCAGCCCGGGACATCGGTCTGGCTACACCTTC	TRBV11-3	TRBJ1-2	NA	NA
CASSDGHPGNQPQHF	TGTGCCAGCAGTGACGGACACCCTGGCAATCAGCCCCAGCATTTT	TRBV6-1	TRBJ1-5	NA	NA